Listed below are T cell receptor beta chains from one sample, sequenced in a study of shared T cell receptors in the human thymus. Libraries were prepared by immunoSEQ multiplex PCR; TCRdb keeps only in-frame clonotypes and omits some of them. The sample includes under 700,000 clones, around three quarters of them seen just once. These data were likewise used in another study, on human thymus T cells.

Source material: thymocytes. Receptor source: a boy younger than two with a congenital heart defect. Both conserved end residues are part of each CDR3. The order of the fields is J gene, clone size, D gene, V gene, CDR3 protein, CDR3 DNA. The D gene is left open where the match is weak. Not every row has a clone size; where given, it reads once, few, many or a size class.

>TRBJ1-3|few|-|TRBV7-2
CASRAAASGNTIYF
TGTGCAAGCAGAGCGGCAGCCTCTGGAAACACCATATATTTT
>TRBJ2-3|few|TRBD1|TRBV18
CASSPGTGGYF
TGTGCCAGCTCACCCGGGACAGGAGGATATTTT
>TRBJ2-5|-|TRBD2|TRBV7-8
CASSLSPGLAGQETQYF
TGTGCCAGCAGCCTCTCACCAGGACTAGCGGGCCAAGAGACCCAGTACTTC
>TRBJ2-7|-|TRBD2|TRBV19
CASSLAGLYEQYF
TGTGCCAGTAGTTTAGCGGGACTATACGAGCAGTACTTC
>TRBJ2-5|-|-|TRBV5-1
CASSLLSREYF
TGCGCCAGCAGCTTGCTTAGCCGAGAGTACTTC
>TRBJ2-7|-|-|TRBV6-5
CASSYLGRRPYEQYF
TGTGCCAGCAGTTATTTGGGGAGGAGGCCCTACGAGCAGTACTTC
>TRBJ2-5|-|-|TRBV28
CASAVSVGVEETQYF
TGTGCCAGCGCCGTCTCCGTGGGAGTTGAGGAGACCCAGTACTTC
>TRBJ2-3|-|-|TRBV4-1
CASSQGGLHPSTDTQYF
TGCGCCAGCAGCCAGGGCGGACTTCATCCTAGCACAGATACGCAGTATTTT
>TRBJ2-3|-|-|TRBV28
CASSLYQDTQYF
TGTGCCAGCAGTTTATATCAGGATACGCAGTATTTT
>TRBJ2-7|-|-|TRBV10-2
CASSEGPSVYEQYF
TGCGCCAGCAGTGAGGGGCCTAGCGTCTACGAGCAGTACTTC
>TRBJ2-1|-|TRBD2|TRBV5-6
CASSSGTSGYYNEQFF
TGTGCCAGCAGCTCCGGGACTAGCGGGTACTACAATGAGCAGTTCTTC
>TRBJ2-3|-|TRBD2|TRBV9
CASSARSGRADTQYF
TGTGCCAGCAGCGCCCGTAGCGGGAGGGCTGATACGCAGTATTTT
>TRBJ1-5|-|-|TRBV21-1
CASSKKGGPAEAQHF
TGTGCCAGCAGCAAGAAAGGGGGACCGGCTGAGGCCCAGCATTTT
>TRBJ2-3|-|-|TRBV25-1
CASRETRTDTQYF
TGTGCCAGCAGAGAAACACGCACAGATACGCAGTATTTT
>TRBJ1-1|-|-|TRBV19
CASSIGRGPVNTEAFF
TGTGCCAGTAGTATAGGGAGGGGCCCTGTGAACACTGAAGCTTTCTTT
>TRBJ2-7|-|-|TRBV4-3
CASSQVYGPNSGYEQYF
TGCGCCAGCAGCCAAGTTTATGGCCCAAATAGCGGCTACGAGCAGTACTTC
>TRBJ1-1|-|TRBD1|TRBV6-1
CASSGWTGAFAEAFF
TGTGCCAGCAGTGGCTGGACAGGGGCGTTCGCTGAAGCTTTCTTT
>TRBJ2-7|-|TRBD1|TRBV30
CAWRGDRVDHEQYF
TGTGCCTGGCGCGGGGACAGGGTGGACCACGAGCAGTACTTC
>TRBJ1-2|once|-|TRBV11-2
CASSFGQRRDGYTF
TGTGCCAGCAGCTTCGGACAGAGACGAGATGGCTACACCTTC
>TRBJ1-4|once|-|TRBV27
CASSLNSATNEKLFF
TGTGCCAGCAGTTTGAACAGTGCAACTAATGAAAAACTGTTTTTT
>TRBJ1-1|-|TRBD1|TRBV28
CASSFRTGTFF
TGTGCCAGCAGTTTTAGGACAGGGACTTTCTTT
>TRBJ1-3|-|TRBD1|TRBV25-1
CASSEIRGRRNTIYF
TGTGCCAGCAGTGAAATTAGGGGGCGACGAAACACCATATATTTT
>TRBJ2-1|-|TRBD2|TRBV4-2
CASSSGLAGAGEQFF
TGTGCCAGCAGCTCCGGACTAGCGGGAGCGGGTGAGCAGTTCTTC
>TRBJ2-7|-|-|TRBV4-2
CASSQDYRESHEQYF
TGTGCCAGCAGCCAAGATTACAGGGAGAGCCACGAGCAGTACTTC
>TRBJ2-7|-|TRBD2|TRBV7-6
CASSLVSGGGIHEQYF
TGTGCCAGCAGCTTAGTTAGCGGGGGAGGGATCCACGAGCAGTACTTC
>TRBJ1-5|-|TRBD1|TRBV27
CASSASGGVDRGQPQHF
TGTGCCAGCAGTGCCTCAGGGGGCGTCGATCGCGGTCAGCCCCAGCATTTT
>TRBJ2-7|few|TRBD1|TRBV7-9
CASRFEGDRGHEQYF
TGTGCCAGCAGGTTCGAAGGGGACAGGGGTCACGAGCAGTACTTC
>TRBJ2-1|-|TRBD2|TRBV4-2
CASSQEQTSGSHGEQFF
TGTGCCAGCAGCCAAGAGCAGACTAGCGGGAGTCACGGTGAGCAGTTCTTC
>TRBJ2-7|-|TRBD1|TRBV19
CASSTRQGPSYEQYF
TGTGCCAGTAGTACTCGACAGGGTCCTTCCTACGAGCAGTACTTC
>TRBJ1-2|-|TRBD1|TRBV6-1
CASSEDQRWDRSWKCTF
TGTGCCAGCAGTGAAGATCAAAGGTGGGACAGGTCATGGAAGTGCACCTTC
>TRBJ2-1|-|TRBD2|TRBV18
CASSPVGGTSRYNEQFF
TGTGCCAGCTCACCAGTGGGGGGGACTAGCCGCTACAATGAGCAGTTCTTC
>TRBJ2-1|few|TRBD1|TRBV19
CASSSSGTDPTDLTYNEQFF
TGTGCCAGTAGTTCGTCGGGGACAGATCCAACCGATTTAACCTACAATGAGCAGTTCTTC
>TRBJ2-7|-|TRBD2|TRBV5-1
CASSSSGRAGAYEQYF
TGCGCCAGCAGCTCTAGCGGGAGGGCCGGAGCCTACGAGCAGTACTTC
>TRBJ1-5|few|TRBD1|TRBV27
CASSRDRGNQPQHF
TGTGCCAGCAGCCGGGACAGGGGAAATCAGCCCCAGCATTTT
>TRBJ2-1|-|TRBD2|TRBV29-1
CSVCTTSGSRNEQFF
TGCAGCGTCTGTACTACTAGCGGGAGTAGAAATGAGCAGTTCTTC
>TRBJ2-5|-|-|TRBV27
CASSFTGVGGAQVETQYF
TGTGCCAGCAGTTTTACAGGGGTGGGGGGTGCCCAAGTCGAGACCCAGTACTTC
>TRBJ2-1|-|-|TRBV4-3
CASSRRRPWGDEQFF
TGCGCCAGCAGCCGAAGACGACCCTGGGGGGATGAGCAGTTCTTC
>TRBJ1-3|-|-|TRBV11-2
CASSLLIRQPNSRNTIYF
TGTGCCAGCAGCCTTCTTATACGACAGCCTAACTCCAGAAACACCATATATTTT
>TRBJ2-1|-|-|TRBV29-1
CSVDRSLRSNEQFF
TGCAGCGTTGACCGGTCTCTTCGATCCAATGAGCAGTTCTTC
>TRBJ2-1|-|TRBD2|TRBV11-3
CASSLTSVDYNEQFF
TGTGCCAGCAGCCTGACTAGCGTTGACTACAATGAGCAGTTCTTC
>TRBJ1-5|-|-|TRBV5-1
CASSLAGGWDDPQHF
TGCGCCAGCAGCTTGGCGGGGGGGTGGGATGATCCCCAGCATTTT
>TRBJ1-2|once|TRBD1|TRBV4-2
CASSPWDRGVRGYTF
TGTGCCAGCAGCCCCTGGGACAGGGGAGTACGTGGCTACACCTTC
>TRBJ2-5|-|TRBD1|TRBV5-1
CASSFAGQGAGWSGPYQETQYF
TGCGCCAGCAGCTTCGCAGGACAGGGGGCAGGGTGGTCGGGACCGTACCAAGAGACCCAGTACTTC
>TRBJ2-7|-|-|TRBV7-8
CASSLPGYEQYF
TGTGCCAGCAGCCTTCCGGGCTACGAGCAGTACTTC
>TRBJ2-3|-|TRBD2|TRBV9
CASSTPSQIAGGPTDTQYF
TGTGCCAGCAGCACCCCCAGTCAGATCGCGGGAGGGCCCACAGATACGCAGTATTTT
>TRBJ2-1|-|TRBD1|TRBV5-8
CASSWDRPRQYNEQFF
TGTGCCAGCAGCTGGGACAGGCCACGGCAGTACAATGAGCAGTTCTTC
>TRBJ1-1|-|-|TRBV7-9
CASSAPSGAFF
TGTGCCAGCAGCGCCCCGTCGGGAGCTTTCTTT
>TRBJ2-7|-|-|TRBV15
CATSMGPYEQYF
TGTGCCACCAGCATGGGCCCATACGAGCAGTACTTC
>TRBJ2-7|-|TRBD1|TRBV4-2
CASSPGTGAYEQYF
TGTGCCAGCAGCCCCGGGACAGGTGCCTACGAGCAGTACTTC
>TRBJ2-7|-|TRBD2|TRBV5-6
CASSLQGTKTYEQYF
TGTGCCAGCAGCTTACAAGGGACTAAAACCTACGAGCAGTACTTC
>TRBJ2-7|-|TRBD2|TRBV6-5
CASSYSPPTSGYEQYF
TGTGCCAGCAGTTACTCCCCCCCGACTAGCGGATACGAGCAGTACTTC
>TRBJ1-4|-|-|TRBV5-5
CASSLYRDTLNEKLFF
TGTGCCAGCAGCTTATACCGGGACACCCTAAACGAAAAACTGTTTTTT
>TRBJ1-2|-|-|TRBV5-6
CASSLGSAGHYGYTF
TGTGCCAGCAGCTTGGGGTCGGCAGGCCACTATGGCTACACCTTC